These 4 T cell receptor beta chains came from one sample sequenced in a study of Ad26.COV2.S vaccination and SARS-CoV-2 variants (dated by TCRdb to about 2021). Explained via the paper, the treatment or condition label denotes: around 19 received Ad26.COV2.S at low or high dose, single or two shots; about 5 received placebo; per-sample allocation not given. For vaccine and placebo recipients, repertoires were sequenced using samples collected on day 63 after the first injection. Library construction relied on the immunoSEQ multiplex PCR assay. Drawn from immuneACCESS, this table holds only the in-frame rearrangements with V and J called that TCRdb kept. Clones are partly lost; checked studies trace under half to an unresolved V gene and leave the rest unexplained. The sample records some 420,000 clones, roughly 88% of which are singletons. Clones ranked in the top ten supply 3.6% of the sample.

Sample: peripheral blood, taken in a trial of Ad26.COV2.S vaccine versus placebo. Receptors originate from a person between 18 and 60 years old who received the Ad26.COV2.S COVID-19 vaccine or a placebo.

The CDR3 DNA reads as TGTGCCAGCAGTCCCTTCAGGGCCTTACCCATGAACACTGAAGCTTTCTTT. This sequence encodes CASSPFRALPMNTEAFF. The chain combines TRBV3-1 (or the pseudogene TRBV3-2) with TRBJ1-1; tentatively, D is TRBD1 (5 bases). The CDR3 is 17 residues long. Trimming took 6 bases from V and 0 from J, leaving 20 bases between them. Looked up from germline, CDR1 is LGHDT and CDR2 is YNNKEL (reference sequence).

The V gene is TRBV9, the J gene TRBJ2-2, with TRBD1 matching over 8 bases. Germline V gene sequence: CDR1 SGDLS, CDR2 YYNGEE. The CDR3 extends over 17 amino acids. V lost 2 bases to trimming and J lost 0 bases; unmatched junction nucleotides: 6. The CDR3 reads CASSVYAGGTNTGELFF. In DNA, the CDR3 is TGTGCCAGCAGCGTCTACGCAGGGGGCACGAACACCGGGGAGCTGTTTTTT.

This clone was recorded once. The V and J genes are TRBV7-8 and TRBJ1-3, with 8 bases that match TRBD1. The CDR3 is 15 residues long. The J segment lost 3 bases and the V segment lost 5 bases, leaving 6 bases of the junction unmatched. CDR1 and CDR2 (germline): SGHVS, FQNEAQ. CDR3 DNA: TGTGCCAGCAGCCCTCAGGGGGCGGGTGGAAACACCATATATTTT. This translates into CASSPQGAGGNTIYF.

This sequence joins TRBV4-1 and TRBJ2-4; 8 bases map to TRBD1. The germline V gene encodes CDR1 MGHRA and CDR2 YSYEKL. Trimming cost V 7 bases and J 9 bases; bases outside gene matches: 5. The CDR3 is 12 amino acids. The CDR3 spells CASTGGDGIQYF. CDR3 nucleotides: TGCGCCAGCACAGGGGGCGACGGCATTCAGTACTTC.